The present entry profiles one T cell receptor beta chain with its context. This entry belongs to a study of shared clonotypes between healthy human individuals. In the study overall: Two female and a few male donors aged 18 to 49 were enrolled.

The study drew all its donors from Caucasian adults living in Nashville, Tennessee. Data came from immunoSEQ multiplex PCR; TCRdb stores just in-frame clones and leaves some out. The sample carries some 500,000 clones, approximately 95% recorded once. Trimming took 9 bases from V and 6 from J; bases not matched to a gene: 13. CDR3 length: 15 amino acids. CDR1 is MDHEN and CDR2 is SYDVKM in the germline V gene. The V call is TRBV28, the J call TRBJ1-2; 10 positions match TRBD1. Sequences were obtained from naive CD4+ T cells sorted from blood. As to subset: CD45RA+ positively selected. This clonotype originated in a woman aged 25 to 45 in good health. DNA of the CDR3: TGTGCCAGTAGACTCCCGCCGGGACAGGGGCATGGCTACACCTTC. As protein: CASRLPPGQGHGYTF.